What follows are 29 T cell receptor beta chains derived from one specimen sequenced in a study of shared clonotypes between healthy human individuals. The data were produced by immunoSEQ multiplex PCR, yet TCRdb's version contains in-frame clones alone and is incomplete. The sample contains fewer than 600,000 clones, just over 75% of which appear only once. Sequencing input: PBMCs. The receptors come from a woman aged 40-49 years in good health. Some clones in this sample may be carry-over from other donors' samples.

This chain's CDR3 is CASSLGAAPAYEQYF. CDR3 DNA sequence: TGTGCCAGCAGTTTAGGGGCAGCCCCAGCCTACGAGCAGTACTTC. This chain connects TRBV28 to TRBJ2-7; D possibly corresponds to TRBD1 (5 bases). Germline loops: CDR1 MDHEN, CDR2 SYDVKM. V shed 2 bases and J shed 2 bases, with 13 bases lying between them. The CDR3 is 15 residues long.

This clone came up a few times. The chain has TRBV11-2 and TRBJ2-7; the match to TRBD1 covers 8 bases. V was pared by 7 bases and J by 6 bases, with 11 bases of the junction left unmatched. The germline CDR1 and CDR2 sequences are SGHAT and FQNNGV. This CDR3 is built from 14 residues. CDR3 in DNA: TGTGCCAGCACCGCAGGGGGCTCCCCCCTCGAGCAGTACTTC. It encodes CASTAGGSPLEQYF.

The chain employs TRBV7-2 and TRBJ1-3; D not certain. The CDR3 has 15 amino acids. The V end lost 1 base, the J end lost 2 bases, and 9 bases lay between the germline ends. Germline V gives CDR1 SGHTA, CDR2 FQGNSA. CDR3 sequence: CASSLGTGAGNTIYF. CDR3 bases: TGTGCCAGCAGCTTAGGAACGGGAGCTGGAAACACCATATATTTT.

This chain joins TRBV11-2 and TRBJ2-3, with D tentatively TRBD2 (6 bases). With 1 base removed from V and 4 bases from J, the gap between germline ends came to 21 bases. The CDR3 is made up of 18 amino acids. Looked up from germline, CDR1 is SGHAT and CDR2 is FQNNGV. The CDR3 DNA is TGTGCCAGCAGCTTAGTGAGGCCTGTCGGGAGTAACGCAGATACGCAGTATTTT. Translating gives CASSLVRPVGSNADTQYF.

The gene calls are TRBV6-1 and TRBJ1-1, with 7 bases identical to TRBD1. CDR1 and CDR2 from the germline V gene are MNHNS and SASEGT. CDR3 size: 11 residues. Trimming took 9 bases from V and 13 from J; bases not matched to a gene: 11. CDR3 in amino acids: CARGTVRNGFF. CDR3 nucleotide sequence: TGTGCCAGGGGGACAGTGAGGAATGGTTTCTTT.

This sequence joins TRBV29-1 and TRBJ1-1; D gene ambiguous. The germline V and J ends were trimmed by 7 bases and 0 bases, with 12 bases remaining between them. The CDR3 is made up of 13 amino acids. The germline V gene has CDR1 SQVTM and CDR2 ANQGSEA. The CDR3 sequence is CSANWVMNTEAFF. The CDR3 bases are TGCAGCGCTAACTGGGTCATGAACACTGAAGCTTTCTTT. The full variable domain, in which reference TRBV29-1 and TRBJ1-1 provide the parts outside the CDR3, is SAVISQKPSRDICQRGTSLTIQCQVDSQVTMMFWYRQQPGQSLTLIATANQGSEATYESGFVIDKFPISRPNLTFSTLTVSNMSPEDSSIYLCSANWVMNTEAFFGQGTRLTVV.

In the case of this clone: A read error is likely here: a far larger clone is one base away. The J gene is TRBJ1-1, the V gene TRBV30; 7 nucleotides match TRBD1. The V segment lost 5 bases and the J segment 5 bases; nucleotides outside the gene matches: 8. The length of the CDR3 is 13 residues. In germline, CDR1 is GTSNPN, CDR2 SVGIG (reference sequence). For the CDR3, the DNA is TGTGCCTGGGCGAGACAGGGTTTTACTGAAGCTTTCTTT. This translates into CAWARQGFTEAFF.

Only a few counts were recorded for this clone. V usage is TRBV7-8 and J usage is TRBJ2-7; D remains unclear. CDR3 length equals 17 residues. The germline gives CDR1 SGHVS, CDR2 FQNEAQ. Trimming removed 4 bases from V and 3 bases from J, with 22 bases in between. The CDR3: CASSSEAGFMAHYEQYF. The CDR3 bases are TGTGCCAGCAGCTCTGAGGCCGGCTTTATGGCTCACTACGAGCAGTACTTC.

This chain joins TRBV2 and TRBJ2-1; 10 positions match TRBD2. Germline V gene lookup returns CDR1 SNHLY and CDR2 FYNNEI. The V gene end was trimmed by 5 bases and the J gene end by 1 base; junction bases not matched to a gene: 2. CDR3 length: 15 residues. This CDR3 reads CASSLSGRSYNEQFF. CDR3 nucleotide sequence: TGTGCCAGCAGTCTTAGCGGGAGGTCCTACAATGAGCAGTTCTTC.

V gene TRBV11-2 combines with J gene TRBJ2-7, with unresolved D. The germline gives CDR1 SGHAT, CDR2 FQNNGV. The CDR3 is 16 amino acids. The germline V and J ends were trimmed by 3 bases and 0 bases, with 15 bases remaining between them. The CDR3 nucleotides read TGTGCCAGCAGCTTTTTTTTCGGGCCCGGCTCCTACGAGCAGTACTTC. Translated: CASSFFFGPGSYEQYF.

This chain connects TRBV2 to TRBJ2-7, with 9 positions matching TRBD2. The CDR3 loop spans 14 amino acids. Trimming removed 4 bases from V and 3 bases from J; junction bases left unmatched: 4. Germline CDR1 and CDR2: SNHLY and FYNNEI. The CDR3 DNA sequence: TGTGCCAGCAGTGGGCCTAGCGGGAACTACGAGCAGTACTTC. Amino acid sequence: CASSGPSGNYEQYF.

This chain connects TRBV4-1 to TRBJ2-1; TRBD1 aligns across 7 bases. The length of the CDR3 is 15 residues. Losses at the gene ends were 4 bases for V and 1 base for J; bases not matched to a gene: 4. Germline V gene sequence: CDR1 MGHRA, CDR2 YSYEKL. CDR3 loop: CASSRDSRSYNEQFF. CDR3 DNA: TGCGCCAGCAGCCGGGACAGTAGATCCTACAATGAGCAGTTCTTC.

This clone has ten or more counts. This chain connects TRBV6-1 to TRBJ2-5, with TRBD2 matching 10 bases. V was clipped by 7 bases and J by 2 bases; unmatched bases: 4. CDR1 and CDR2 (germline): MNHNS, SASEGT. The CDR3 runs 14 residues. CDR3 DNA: TGTGCCAGCAAATGGACTAGCGGTCAAGAGACCCAGTACTTC. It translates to CASKWTSGQETQYF.

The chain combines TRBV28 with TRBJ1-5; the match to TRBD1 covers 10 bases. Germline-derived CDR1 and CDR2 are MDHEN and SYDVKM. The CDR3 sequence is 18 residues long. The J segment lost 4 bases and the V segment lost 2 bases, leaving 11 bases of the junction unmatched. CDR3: CASSLPGGQGRENQPQHF. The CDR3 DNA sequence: TGTGCCAGCAGTTTACCGGGGGGACAGGGGAGGGAAAATCAGCCCCAGCATTTT.

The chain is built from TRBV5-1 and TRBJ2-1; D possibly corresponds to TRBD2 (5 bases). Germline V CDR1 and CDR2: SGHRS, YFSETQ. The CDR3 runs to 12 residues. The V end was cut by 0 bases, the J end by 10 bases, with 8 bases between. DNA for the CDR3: TGCGCCAGCAGCTTGGACGGGATCGAGCAGTTCTTC. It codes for CASSLDGIEQFF.

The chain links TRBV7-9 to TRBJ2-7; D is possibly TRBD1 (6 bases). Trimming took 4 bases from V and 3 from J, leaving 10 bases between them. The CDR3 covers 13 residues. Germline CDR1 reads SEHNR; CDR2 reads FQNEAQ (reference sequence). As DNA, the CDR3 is TGTGCCAGCAGCTCCCGGACAGACTACGAGCAGTACTTC. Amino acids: CASSSRTDYEQYF.

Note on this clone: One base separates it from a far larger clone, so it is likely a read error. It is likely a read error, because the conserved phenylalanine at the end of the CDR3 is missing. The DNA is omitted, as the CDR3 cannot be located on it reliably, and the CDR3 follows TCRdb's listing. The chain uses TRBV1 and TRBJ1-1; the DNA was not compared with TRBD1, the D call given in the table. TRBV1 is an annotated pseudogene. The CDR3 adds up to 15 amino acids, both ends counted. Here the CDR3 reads CTSSQEDRENTEAFS.

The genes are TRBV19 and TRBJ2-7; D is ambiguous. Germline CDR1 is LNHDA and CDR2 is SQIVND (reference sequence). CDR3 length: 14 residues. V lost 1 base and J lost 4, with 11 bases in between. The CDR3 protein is CASSIVSGYYEQYF. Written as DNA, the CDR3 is TGTGCCAGTAGTATAGTCTCCGGGTATTACGAGCAGTACTTC.

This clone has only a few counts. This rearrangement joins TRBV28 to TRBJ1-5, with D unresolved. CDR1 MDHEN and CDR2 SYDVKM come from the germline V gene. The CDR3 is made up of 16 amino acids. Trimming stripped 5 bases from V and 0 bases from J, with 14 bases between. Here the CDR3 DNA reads TGTGCCAGCAGTCTTGACCCCGCCCATAGCAATCAGCCCCAGCATTTT. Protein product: CASSLDPAHSNQPQHF.

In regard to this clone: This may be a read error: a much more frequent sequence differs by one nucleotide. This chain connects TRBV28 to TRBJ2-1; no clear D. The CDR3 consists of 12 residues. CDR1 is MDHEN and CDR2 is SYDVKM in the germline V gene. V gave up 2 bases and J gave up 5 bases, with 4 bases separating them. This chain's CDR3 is CASSLTHNEQFF. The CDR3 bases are TGTGCCAGCAGTTTAACCCACAATGAGCAGTTCTTC.

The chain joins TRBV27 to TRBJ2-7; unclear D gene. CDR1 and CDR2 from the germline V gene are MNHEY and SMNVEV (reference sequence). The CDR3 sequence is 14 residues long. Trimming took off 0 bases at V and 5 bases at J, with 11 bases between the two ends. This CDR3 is CASSLSPRSHEQYF. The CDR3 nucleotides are TGTGCCAGCAGTTTATCTCCCAGGAGCCACGAGCAGTACTTC.

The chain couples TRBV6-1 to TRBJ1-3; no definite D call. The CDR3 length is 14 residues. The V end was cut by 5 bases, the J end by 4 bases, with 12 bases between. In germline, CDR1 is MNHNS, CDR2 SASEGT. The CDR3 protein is CASSRTRAGNTIYF. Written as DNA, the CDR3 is TGTGCCAGCAGTAGGACCAGAGCCGGAAACACCATATATTTT.

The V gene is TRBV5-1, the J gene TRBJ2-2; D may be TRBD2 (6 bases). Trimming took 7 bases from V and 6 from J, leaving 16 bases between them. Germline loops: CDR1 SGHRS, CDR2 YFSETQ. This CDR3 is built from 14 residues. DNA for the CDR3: TGCGCCAGCGGAGGGTTAAGGGCGTCCGGGGAGCTGTTTTTT. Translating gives CASGGLRASGELFF.

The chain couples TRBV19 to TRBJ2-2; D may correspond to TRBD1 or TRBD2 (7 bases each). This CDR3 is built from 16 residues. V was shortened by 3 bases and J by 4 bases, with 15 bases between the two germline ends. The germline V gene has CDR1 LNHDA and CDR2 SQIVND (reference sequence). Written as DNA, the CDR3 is TGTGCCAGTAGTATGAGATCAGGGGGGGCCACCGGGGAGCTGTTTTTT. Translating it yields CASSMRSGGATGELFF.

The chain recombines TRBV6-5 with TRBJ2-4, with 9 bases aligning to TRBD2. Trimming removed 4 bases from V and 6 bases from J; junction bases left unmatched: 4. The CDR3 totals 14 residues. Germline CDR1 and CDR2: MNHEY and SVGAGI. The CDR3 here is CASSFGTSRNIQYF. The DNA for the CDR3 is TGTGCCAGCAGTTTCGGGACTAGCAGAAACATTCAGTACTTC.

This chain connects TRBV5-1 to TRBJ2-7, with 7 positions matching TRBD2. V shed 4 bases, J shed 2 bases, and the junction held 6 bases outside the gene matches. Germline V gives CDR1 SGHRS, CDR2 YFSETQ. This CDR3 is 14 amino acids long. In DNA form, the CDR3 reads TGCGCCAGCAGCCTCGACGGGAGGCCCTACGAGCAGTACTTC. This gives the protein CASSLDGRPYEQYF.

This CDR3 is CASSLRGMSGETQYF. The CDR3 DNA sequence: TGCGCCAGCAGCTTGCGGGGTATGAGCGGGGAGACCCAGTACTTC. This rearrangement joins TRBV5-1 to TRBJ2-5; D is possibly TRBD2 (6 bases). The CDR3 contains 15 residues. The V gene lost 1 base and the J gene lost 5 bases, with 15 bases spanning the gap. Germline CDR1 SGHRS, CDR2 YFSETQ.

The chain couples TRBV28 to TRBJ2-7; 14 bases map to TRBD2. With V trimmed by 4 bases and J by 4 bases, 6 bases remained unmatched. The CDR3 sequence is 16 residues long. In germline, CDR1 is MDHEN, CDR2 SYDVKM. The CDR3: CASSYRTSGRLYEQYF. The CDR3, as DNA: TGTGCCAGCAGTTACCGGACTAGCGGGAGGTTATACGAGCAGTACTTC.

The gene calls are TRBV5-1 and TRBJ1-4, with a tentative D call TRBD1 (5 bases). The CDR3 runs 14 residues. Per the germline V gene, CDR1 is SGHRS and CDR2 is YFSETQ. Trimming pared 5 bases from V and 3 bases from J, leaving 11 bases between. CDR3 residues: CASRTGDPNEKLFF. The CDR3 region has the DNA TGCGCCAGCAGAACAGGAGACCCTAATGAAAAACTGTTTTTT.